The T cell receptor (beta chain) described here comes from a study of OX40 agonist ivuxolimab in advanced cancers. TCRdb's table, derived via immunoSEQ multiplex PCR, lists solely in-frame clones and lacks some. The sample lists roughly 23,000 clones, around three quarters seen once, with 16% in the top ten. This clone was detected only once. The CDR3 runs 16 residues. The junction had 9 bases not matched to a gene; V was cut back by 3 bases and J by 4 bases. From germline, CDR1 is SGHVS and CDR2 FNYEAQ. V is TRBV7-6 and J is TRBJ2-1; TRBD1 matches at 7 bases. The TCR originated in an adult with an advanced solid tumor such as melanoma, head and neck, liver or kidney cancer. This specimen was CD4+ or CD8+ T cells sorted from blood, taken in a trial of the OX40 agonist ivuxolimab. The CDR3 protein is CASSFPPAGGYNEQFF. In nucleotides, the CDR3 is TGTGCCAGCAGCTTTCCCCCGGCAGGGGGTTACAATGAGCAGTTCTTC.